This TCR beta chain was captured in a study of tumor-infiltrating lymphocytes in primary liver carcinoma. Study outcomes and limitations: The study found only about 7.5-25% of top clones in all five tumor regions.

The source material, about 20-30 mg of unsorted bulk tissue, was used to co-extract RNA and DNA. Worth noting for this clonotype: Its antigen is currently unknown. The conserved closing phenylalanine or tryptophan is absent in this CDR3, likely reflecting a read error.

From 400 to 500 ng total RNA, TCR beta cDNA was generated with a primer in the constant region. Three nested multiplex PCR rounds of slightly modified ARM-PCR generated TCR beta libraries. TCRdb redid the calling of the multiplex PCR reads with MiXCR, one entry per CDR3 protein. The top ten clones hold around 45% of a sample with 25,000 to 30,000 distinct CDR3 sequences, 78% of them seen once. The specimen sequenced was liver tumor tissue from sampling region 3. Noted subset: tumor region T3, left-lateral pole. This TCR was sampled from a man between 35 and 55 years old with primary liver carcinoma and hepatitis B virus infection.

This chain's CDR3 is CASSLMNSPLHY. The CDR3 coding sequence is TGTGCCAGCAGCTTAATGAATTCACCCCTCCACTAT. The J gene is TRBJ1-6, the V gene TRBV12-3 or TRBV12-4; D unresolved. The CDR3 extends over 12 amino acids. Deletions cut 6 bases from V and 7 bases from J, with 7 bases between.